This T cell receptor (beta chain) was captured by sequencing in a study of cytotoxic CD8 clonotypes in ibrutinib-treated CLL. Study results and caveats: Private clonotypes, not public ones, expanded at ibrutinib response.

Per the germline V gene, CDR1 is MNHEY and CDR2 is SVGAGI. The CDR3 has 16 amino acids. The V gene end was trimmed by 2 bases and the J gene end by 1 base; junction bases not matched to a gene: 6. Comment on this clone: What it recognizes is unknown.

Assay: immunoSEQ multiplex PCR; the TCRdb copy retains only in-frame clones and omits some. This repertoire shows about 68,000 clones, more than 70% found once; its top ten account for around 7.7%. The TCR was taken from a human donor with chronic lymphocytic leukemia. V is TRBV6-5 and J is TRBJ2-3; 7 positions match TRBD1. This specimen was PBMCs, taken at disease progression, from a patient treated with ibrutinib. This CDR3 reads CASSYLGGRGTDTQYF. The CDR3 DNA is TGTGCCAGCAGTTACCTAGGGGGCCGGGGCACAGATACGCAGTATTTT.